Listed below are T cell receptor beta chains from one sample, sequenced in a study of T cells in Graves' hyperthyroidism and ophthalmopathy. From the multiplex PCR reads, TCRdb called clonotypes with MiXCR, one entry per CDR3 protein. This sample yields about 400,000 distinct CDR3 sequences, of which approximately 14% are seen a single time; 7.5% to 9% belongs to the top ten. Sequencing was done on a sample of blood. These receptors all stem from a woman in her late teens or twenties with Graves' hyperthyroidism. Both conserved end residues are part of each CDR3. A D gene is named only where the DNA matches it firmly. Only some rows state a clone size, as once, few, many or a class for expanded clones.

length | J | D | V | size | DNA | CDR3
14 | TRBJ2-5 | NA | TRBV12-3/TRBV12-4 | many | TGTGCCAGCACCCCCCTCGTTACGAAAGAGACCCAGTACTTC | CASTPLVTKETQYF
16 | TRBJ2-5 | NA | TRBV28 | many | TGTGCCAGCACCCTAGGCGGGGTAGGTGTCCAAGAGACCCAGTACTTC | CASTLGGVGVQETQYF
12 | TRBJ1-5 | NA | TRBV12-3/TRBV12-4 | many | TGTGCCAGCAGGCGCAGGGATCAGCCCCAGCATTTT | CASRRRDQPQHF
14 | TRBJ2-7 | NA | TRBV7-3 | many | TGTGCCGGCCGGGGGAGCGGCCGCTCGTCCGAGCAGTACTTC | CAGRGSGRSSEQYF
13 | TRBJ2-1 | TRBD2 | TRBV7-3 | many | TGTGCCAGCAGCCCTACTAGCGGGAACGAGCAGTTCTTC | CASSPTSGNEQFF
13 | TRBJ1-2 | NA | TRBV7-9 | once | TGTGCCAGCAGGGAACAGGGAGTACATGGCTACACCTTC | CASREQGVHGYTF
15 | TRBJ1-5 | NA | TRBV7-3 | few | TGTGCCAGCAGCTTAACAGGGACAATTAATCAGCCCCAGCATTTT | CASSLTGTINQPQHF
19 | TRBJ2-4 | NA | TRBV14 | NA | TGTGCCAGCAGCCAAGGCCCGCGTGATCCTACACGGGCCAAAAACATTCAGTACTTC | CASSQGPRDPTRAKNIQYF
19 | TRBJ2-6 | TRBD1 | TRBV27 | NA | TGTGCCAGCAGTCCAGCTGGCAGGGGGCTCTACTCTGGGGCCAACGTCCTGACTTTC | CASSPAGRGLYSGANVLTF
15 | TRBJ2-3 | NA | TRBV11-3 | many | TGTGCCAGCAGCCCCGGAGGTGTTAGCACAGATACGCAGTATTTT | CASSPGGVSTDTQYF
17 | TRBJ2-1 | TRBD2 | TRBV7-9 | many | TGTGCCAGCCGACTAGCGGGGGGTAGGGGCTCCTACAATGAGCAGTTCTTC | CASRLAGGRGSYNEQFF
15 | TRBJ1-1 | TRBD1 | TRBV5-4 | NA | TGTGCCAGCAGCTTGGCGGACAGGGCGAACACTGAAGCTTTCTTT | CASSLADRANTEAFF
13 | TRBJ1-6 | TRBD1 | TRBV5-1 | many | TGTGCCAGCAGTTCGACAGGGGACTCACCCCTCCACTTT | CASSSTGDSPLHF
16 | TRBJ2-2 | TRBD1 | TRBV4-1 | NA | TGCGCCAGCAGCCAGCCCTGGACAGGGTTTACCGGGGAGCTGTTTTTT | CASSQPWTGFTGELFF
13 | TRBJ2-1 | NA | TRBV7-9 | NA | TGTGCCAGCACCCTAACTATTAGAGGTGAGCAGTTCTTC | CASTLTIRGEQFF
12 | TRBJ2-5 | NA | TRBV5-5 | many | TGTGCCAGCTTTGGGGGCAGAGAGACCCAGTACTTC | CASFGGRETQYF
18 | TRBJ2-2 | NA | TRBV7-6 | NA | TGTGCCAGCAGCTTAGTAGGTGGGGGGCAGGGCCCCGCAATCGGGCTGTTTTTT | CASSLVGGGQGPAIGLFF
16 | TRBJ2-2 | TRBD2 | TRBV27 | NA | TGTGCCAGCAGATCTCTAGCGGGGGGGCCGGCCGGGGAACTGTTTTTT | CASRSLAGGPAGELFF
13 | TRBJ2-2 | NA | TRBV29-1 | many | TGCAGCGTGCTCAGACAGGTCGGCGGGGAGCTGTTTTTT | CSVLRQVGGELFF
13 | TRBJ2-3 | NA | TRBV6-1 | many | TGTGCCAGCGTTTACGGGGGGCCAGATACGCAGTATTTT | CASVYGGPDTQYF
16 | TRBJ1-5 | NA | TRBV6-5 | many | TGTGCCAGCAGTTACTCGCGGCCCAGGGCGGATCAGCCCCAGCATTTT | CASSYSRPRADQPQHF
15 | TRBJ2-7 | NA | TRBV7-3 | NA | TGTGCCACCAGCAAAGTACTAGGACTCTCCTACGAGCAGTACTTC | CATSKVLGLSYEQYF